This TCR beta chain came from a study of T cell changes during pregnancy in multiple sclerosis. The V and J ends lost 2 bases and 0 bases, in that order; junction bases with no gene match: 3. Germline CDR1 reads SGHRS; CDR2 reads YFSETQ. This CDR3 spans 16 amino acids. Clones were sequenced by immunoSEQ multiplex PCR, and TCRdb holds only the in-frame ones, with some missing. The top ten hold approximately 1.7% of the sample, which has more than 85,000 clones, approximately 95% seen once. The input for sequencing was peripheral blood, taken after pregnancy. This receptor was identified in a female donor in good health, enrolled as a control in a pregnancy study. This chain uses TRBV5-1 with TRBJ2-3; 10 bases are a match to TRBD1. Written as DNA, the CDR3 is TGCGCCAGCAGCTTATTGGGACAGGGGAGCACAGATACGCAGTATTTT. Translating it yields CASSLLGQGSTDTQYF.